Below, one T cell receptor (beta chain) is given with its context. The data are from a study of cytotoxic CD8 clonotypes in ibrutinib-treated CLL. The overall study: Sequencing produced an average of around 260,000 productive templates and tens of thousands of productive rearrangements per sample.

This CDR3 has 14 amino acids. Germline CDR1 LNHNV, CDR2 YYDKDF (reference sequence). Trimming stripped 2 bases from V and 1 base from J, with 3 bases between. Data came from immunoSEQ multiplex PCR; TCRdb stores just in-frame clones and leaves some out. Here the sample spans around 92,000 clones, around 77% being singletons. This specimen was PBMCs, taken after 24 months of ibrutinib treatment. The chain carries TRBV15 and TRBJ2-6, with D uncertain. This sequence was found in a human donor with chronic lymphocytic leukemia. The CDR3 is CATSRPSGANVLTF. DNA of the CDR3: TGTGCCACCAGCAGACCGTCTGGGGCCAACGTCCTGACTTTC.